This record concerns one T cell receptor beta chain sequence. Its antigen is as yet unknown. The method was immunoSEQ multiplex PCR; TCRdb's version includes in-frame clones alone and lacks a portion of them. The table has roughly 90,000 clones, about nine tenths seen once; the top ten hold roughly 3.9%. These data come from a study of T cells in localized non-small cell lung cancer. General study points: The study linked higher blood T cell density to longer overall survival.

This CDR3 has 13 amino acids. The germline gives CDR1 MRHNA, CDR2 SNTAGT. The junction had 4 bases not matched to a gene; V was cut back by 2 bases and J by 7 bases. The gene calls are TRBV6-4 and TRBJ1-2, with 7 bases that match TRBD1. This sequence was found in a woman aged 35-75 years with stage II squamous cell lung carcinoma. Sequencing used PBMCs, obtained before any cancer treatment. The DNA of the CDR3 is TGTGCCAGCAGTGACCAGGGGGGATCTGGCTACACCTTC. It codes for CASSDQGGSGYTF.